Below, one TCR beta chain is given with its context. The CDR3 has 13 amino acids. Per the germline V gene, CDR1 is SGHDN and CDR2 is FVKESK. Unmatched junction bases numbered 7, after V lost 1 base and J lost 12 bases. These data belong to a study of blood T cell repertoires in COVID-19. Study details: PBMCs, B-cell-depleted T cells, or T cells were the source of the cDNA or gDNA that made up the material.

Under the authors' procedure: Reference gene primer amplification yielded estimated nucleated cell counts. Assay: immunoSEQ multiplex PCR; the TCRdb copy retains only in-frame clones and omits some. For V, J and clone size, that table is used; D and trimming come from the DNA. The table lists 250,000 to 300,000 clones, 80% to 90% of them singletons. The rearrangement uses TRBV14 and TRBJ1-2; TRBD1 aligns across 8 bases. Sequenced sample: peripheral blood. This TCR was sampled from a woman in her 70s with acute or convalescent COVID-19. CDR3 nucleotides: TGTGCCAGCAGCCAAGCTCGGACAGGGACCCACACCTTC. This translates into CASSQARTGTHTF.